Following are 29 T cell receptor beta chains from one sample sequenced in a study of T-cell reconstitution after alpha-beta-depleted transplantation in children. Molecular barcoding with unique molecular identifiers was used for the TCRbeta library. TCRdb independently ran MiXCR on the PCR reads; one entry per CDR3 protein. Of around 440,000 distinct CDR3 sequences listed, about 16% were seen once; the top ten hold approximately 28%. Sequencing was performed on PBMCs, mostly from graft donor cells, taken 360 days after TCRalphabeta/CD19-depleted stem cell transplant. The receptor source for this set is a boy younger than two who had a stem cell transplant for Wiskott-Aldrich syndrome, so the T cells may come from the graft donor.

In this sample, this clonotype turned up a few times. J is TRBJ1-4 and V is TRBV12-3 or TRBV12-4, with a weak D call TRBD1 (5 bases). CDR3 length: 16 amino acids. Trimming took 5 bases from V and 4 from J, leaving 17 bases between them. The chain's CDR3 is CASSLGLGTLNEKLFF. The CDR3 DNA reads as TGTGCCAGCAGTCTCGGACTGGGGACCCTTAATGAAAAACTGTTTTTT.

The gene calls are TRBV27 and TRBJ2-1, with D tentatively TRBD2 (6 bases). With 0 bases removed from V and 7 bases from J, the gap between germline ends came to 19 bases. CDR1 and CDR2 (germline): MNHEY, SMNVEV (reference sequence). This CDR3 has 17 amino acids. The CDR3 spells CASSLSFPGLLINEQFF. DNA of the CDR3: TGTGCCAGCAGTTTATCTTTCCCGGGACTCCTTATAAATGAGCAGTTCTTC.

The chain uses TRBV7-9 and TRBJ2-1; D is unclear. V lost 4 bases and J 8 bases, leaving 15 bases between the germline ends. The length of the CDR3 is 14 residues. Germline CDR1 is SEHNR and CDR2 is FQNEAQ (reference sequence). The CDR3 sequence is CASSYEAQVDEQFF. The CDR3 DNA follows: TGTGCCAGCAGCTACGAGGCCCAAGTAGATGAGCAGTTCTTC.

The chain is built from TRBV10-3 and TRBJ2-4, with unresolved D. V was trimmed by 2 bases and J by 0 bases, leaving 8 bases between them. Germline loops: CDR1 ENHRY, CDR2 SYGVKD. There are 15 residues in the CDR3. This chain's CDR3 is CAISEGVIAKNIQYF. Here the CDR3 DNA reads TGTGCCATCAGTGAGGGGGTCATAGCCAAAAACATTCAGTACTTC.

The V and J genes are TRBV27 and TRBJ2-3; D perhaps matches TRBD2 (5 bases). V was trimmed by 5 bases and J by 1 base, leaving 31 bases between them. Germline values: CDR1 MNHEY, CDR2 SMNVEV (reference sequence). The CDR3 runs 21 residues. The CDR3 DNA reads TGTGCCAGCAGTCAGTTAACCCAACTAGTTTCATTAGGGATGGGCACAGATACGCAGTATTTT. Translating it yields CASSQLTQLVSLGMGTDTQYF.

This clonotype was counted between two and nine times. The chain joins TRBV29-1 to TRBJ2-1; 8 bases map to TRBD1. The germline V gene has CDR1 SQVTM and CDR2 ANQGSEA. Trimming cost V 3 bases and J 6 bases; bases outside gene matches: 19. The CDR3 contains 18 residues. CDR3 bases: TGCAGCGTTGAGGGTTGGACAGGGCGGACCCCGTTTCCCAATGAGCAGTTCTTC. This encodes CSVEGWTGRTPFPNEQFF.

The rearrangement uses TRBV2 and TRBJ1-5; tentatively, D is TRBD1 (6 bases). Trimming left V 8 bases short and J 5 bases short, with 13 bases between. This CDR3 contains 13 residues. The germline gives CDR1 SNHLY, CDR2 FYNNEI. The CDR3 loop reads CASGLDSYQPQHF. CDR3 in DNA: TGTGCCAGCGGGTTGGACAGCTATCAGCCCCAGCATTTT. Filled out from reference TRBV2 and TRBJ1-5, the complete variable domain reads EPEVTQTPSHQVTQMGQEVILRCVPISNHLYFYWYRQILGQKVEFLVSFYNNEISEKSEIFDDQFSVERPDGSNFTLKIRSTKLEDSAMYFCASGLDSYQPQHFGDGTRLSIL.

In DNA, the CDR3 is TGTGCCAGCAGTTTTCCGGACAGGGGCTATGCCGGGGAGCTGTTTTTT. Translating it yields CASSFPDRGYAGELFF. The chain recombines TRBV12-3 or TRBV12-4 with TRBJ2-2; TRBD1 aligns across 9 bases. J lost 6 bases, V lost 3 bases, and 8 bases had no gene match. There are 16 residues in the CDR3.

This clonotype came up many times. The rearrangement links TRBV29-1 to TRBJ2-3; the match to TRBD2 covers 14 bases. In germline, CDR1 is SQVTM, CDR2 ANQGSEA. The CDR3 extends over 15 amino acids. V dropped 1 base and J dropped 4; count of bases not matched to a gene: 1. The CDR3: CSVEGGLAGADTQYF. The DNA for the CDR3 is TGCAGCGTTGAAGGGGGACTAGCGGGGGCAGATACGCAGTATTTT.

This clonotype showed up just a few times. The V and J genes are TRBV11-2 and TRBJ1-5; 11 nucleotides match TRBD1. The CDR3 runs to 15 residues. Germline V lookup: CDR1 SGHAT, CDR2 FQNNGV. After removal of 2 bases from V and 6 bases from J, the junction contained 3 bases not matched to a gene. CDR3 sequence reads: CASSLRTGGGQPQHF. The CDR3, as DNA: TGTGCCAGCAGCTTAAGGACAGGGGGCGGTCAGCCCCAGCATTTT.

The V gene is TRBV27, the J gene TRBJ2-5; D is perhaps TRBD2 (5 bases). Trimming took off 8 bases at V and 5 bases at J, with 9 bases between the two ends. This CDR3 is built from 11 residues. Germline V gene data show CDR1 as MNHEY and CDR2 as SMNVEV (reference sequence). CDR3 residues: CASWRLETQYF. As DNA, the CDR3 is TGTGCCAGCTGGAGGTTGGAGACCCAGTACTTC.

This clonotype came up a few times. The chain carries TRBV7-2 and TRBJ2-3; 7 bases line up with TRBD2. The length of the CDR3 is 15 residues. Germline V CDR1 and CDR2: SGHTA, FQGNSA. The ends lost 5 bases at V and 7 bases at J; junction bases unmatched: 12. CDR3 sequence reads: CASSPRSSGAYTQYF. In DNA, the CDR3 is TGTGCCAGCAGCCCCAGGTCTAGCGGAGCCTATACGCAGTATTTT.

The chain uses TRBV2 and TRBJ1-2, with 8 bases lining up with TRBD1. This CDR3 comprises 13 residues. V gave up 6 bases and J gave up 9 bases; unmatched junction bases: 9. The V gene's germline CDR1 is SNHLY and CDR2 FYNNEI. This CDR3 reads CASSEGGQDRYTF. The CDR3 bases are TGTGCCAGCAGCGAGGGGGGACAGGACCGCTACACCTTC.

This clonotype has only a few counts. The genes are TRBV5-1 and TRBJ2-2; 7 bases match TRBD1. This CDR3 has 15 residues. The germline V gene encodes CDR1 SGHRS and CDR2 YFSETQ. Trimming removed 4 bases from V and 4 bases from J; junction bases left unmatched: 7. CDR3 sequence (DNA): TGCGCCAGCAGCCCGGACAGGTCGGTCACCGGGGAGCTGTTTTTT. Translating gives CASSPDRSVTGELFF.

The chain combines TRBV12-3 or TRBV12-4 with TRBJ2-7; the D gene is possibly TRBD2 (5 bases). The CDR3 is 12 amino acids. V lost 1 base and J lost 12, with 13 bases in between. The CDR3 sequence: CASSLEASRLYF. The CDR3 nucleotides are TGTGCCAGCAGTTTAGAAGCTAGCAGGCTGTACTTC.

The chain uses TRBV30 and TRBJ1-2, with D tentatively TRBD1 (6 bases). Trimming pared 1 base from V and 8 bases from J, leaving 14 bases between. Germline assignment: CDR1 GTSNPN and CDR2 SVGIG (reference sequence). The CDR3 consists of 13 residues. This chain's CDR3 is CAWSDSHRAGYTF. The CDR3 nucleotides read TGTGCCTGGAGTGATTCACACAGGGCGGGCTACACCTTC.

This clonotype occurred many times. V usage is TRBV10-3 and J usage is TRBJ2-3; 8 bases are a match to TRBD2. This CDR3 comprises 15 residues. Germline V gene sequence: CDR1 ENHRY, CDR2 SYGVKD. J gave up 6 bases and V 10 bases, and 15 bases lay outside the gene matches. The CDR3 DNA follows: TGTGCCACCTCCCTGGCTAGCGGGCGGTTCGATACGCAGTATTTT. As protein: CATSLASGRFDTQYF.

This rearrangement joins TRBV18 to TRBJ2-7; D is perhaps TRBD2 (6 bases). Trimming left V 6 bases short and J 2 bases short, with 17 bases between. Germline CDR1 reads KGHSH; CDR2 reads LQKENI. This CDR3 has 15 amino acids. CDR3 sequence reads: CASSPQTRSTYEQYF. The CDR3 region has the DNA TGTGCCAGCTCTCCGCAGACTAGATCTACCTACGAGCAGTACTTC.

The chain employs TRBV12-3 or TRBV12-4 and TRBJ1-2; the D gene is possibly TRBD1 (5 bases). Trimming pared 2 bases from V and 3 bases from J, leaving 10 bases between. This CDR3 has 14 amino acids. Here the CDR3 DNA reads TGTGCCAGCAGTTTATCCAGGGAACACTATGGCTACACCTTC. Translated: CASSLSREHYGYTF.

There are many counts of this clonotype. CDR3 in DNA: TGCAGCGTTGCTTTAGCCAAAAACATTCAGTACTTC. Protein: CSVALAKNIQYF. The chain joins TRBV29-1 to TRBJ2-4; D ambiguous. CDR3 size: 12 residues. The germline gives CDR1 SQVTM, CDR2 ANQGSEA. The germline V and J ends were trimmed by 4 bases and 0 bases, with 4 bases remaining between them.

The chain has TRBV7-8 and TRBJ1-1; the D is unclear. Per the germline V gene, CDR1 is SGHVS and CDR2 is FQNEAQ. The CDR3 spans 14 residues. The V gene lost 6 bases and the J gene lost 7 bases, with 18 bases spanning the gap. The CDR3 region has the DNA TGTGCCAGCAGGCAAAAAGCAGGAGCGGGTGAAGCTTTCTTT. This encodes CASRQKAGAGEAFF.

In this sample, this clonotype turned up a few times. The gene calls are TRBV30 and TRBJ2-1; 13 positions match TRBD2. The CDR3 totals 18 residues. Germline lookup yields CDR1 GTSNPN and CDR2 SVGIG (reference sequence). Trimming removed 1 base from V and 0 bases from J; junction bases left unmatched: 6. CDR3 nucleotide sequence: TGTGCCTGGAGTGGACTAGCGGGAGGACAAGTCTCCTACAATGAGCAGTTCTTC. It specifies CAWSGLAGGQVSYNEQFF.

This clonotype was counted only a few times. The chain employs TRBV24-1 and TRBJ2-2; the match to TRBD1 covers 7 bases. The germline CDR1 and CDR2 sequences are KGHDR and SFDVKD. There are 14 residues in the CDR3. After removal of 6 bases from V and 7 bases from J, the junction contained 7 bases not matched to a gene. CDR3 sequence reads: CATSRSRQGGELFF. In DNA form, the CDR3 reads TGTGCCACCAGTCGCTCTCGACAGGGCGGGGAGCTGTTTTTT.

This clonotype was seen only a few times. The rearrangement links TRBV18 to TRBJ2-7; 7 bases are shared with TRBD2. The CDR3 sequence is 16 residues long. CDR1 KGHSH and CDR2 LQKENI come from the germline V gene. The V segment lost 3 bases and the J segment 3 bases; nucleotides outside the gene matches: 11. CDR3 residues: CASSPSGGRVGYEQYF. DNA for the CDR3: TGTGCCAGCTCACCGTCAGGCGGGAGAGTCGGCTACGAGCAGTACTTC.

The rearrangement uses TRBV18 and TRBJ2-7; D gene uncertain. The V end lost 3 bases, the J end lost 3 bases, and 15 bases lay between the germline ends. This CDR3 is built from 15 residues. CDR1 is KGHSH and CDR2 is LQKENI in the germline V gene. The CDR3 sequence is CASSPRQGQFYEQYF. The CDR3 DNA reads TGTGCCAGCTCACCTAGACAAGGGCAATTCTACGAGCAGTACTTC.

The chain is built from TRBV4-3 and TRBJ2-6; TRBD2 matches at 10 bases. The germline CDR1 and CDR2 sequences are LGHNA and YSLEER. This CDR3 spans 19 amino acids. With V trimmed by 4 bases and J by 3 bases, 12 bases remained unmatched. In DNA, the CDR3 is TGCGCCAGCAGCCCCCGTGTAGCGGGAGGAGTAAATGGGGCCAACGTCCTGACTTTC. The encoded protein is CASSPRVAGGVNGANVLTF.

The V and J genes are TRBV6-2 or TRBV6-3 and TRBJ2-3, with 9 nucleotides matching TRBD2. The CDR3 length is 18 residues. Trimming took 2 bases from V and 6 from J; bases not matched to a gene: 15. The V gene's germline CDR1 is MNHEY and CDR2 SVGEGT. This CDR3 reads CASSYLTNLAGVGDTQYF. The CDR3 DNA sequence: TGTGCCAGCAGTTACCTCACGAATTTAGCGGGAGTCGGGGATACGCAGTATTTT.

This clonotype was detected a few times. This rearrangement joins TRBV15 to TRBJ2-4; no clear D gene. The CDR3 spans 18 residues. CDR1 and CDR2 from the germline V gene are LNHNV and YYDKDF (reference sequence). V lost 0 bases, J lost 1 base, and 16 bases lay in between. The CDR3 sequence: CATSRDSFRVGAKNIQYF. For the CDR3, the DNA is TGTGCCACCAGCAGAGATAGCTTCCGCGTCGGGGCCAAAAACATTCAGTACTTC.

This clonotype was observed a handful of times. The chain joins TRBV19 to TRBJ2-1; 10 bases map to TRBD2. V lost 6 bases and J lost 15; bases outside the gene matches: 5. Germline V lookup: CDR1 LNHDA, CDR2 SQIVND (reference sequence). The CDR3 has 11 residues. The CDR3 region is CASSKSGRGFF. The CDR3 DNA is TGTGCCAGTAGCAAGAGCGGGAGGGGGTTCTTC.